This T cell receptor beta chain was obtained from a study of CD8 T cells in Susac syndrome. The RNA, about 0.45 to 1 ug, was put through reverse transcription using random hexamers. Amplification of TCR beta CDR3 spanned 54 Vbeta and 13 Jbeta via immunoSEQ multiplex PCR. TCRdb re-analysed the immunoSEQ multiplex PCR reads in MiXCR, keeping a single row per CDR3 protein. The data hold about 190,000 distinct CDR3 sequences, with 85% to 95% observed a single time. In blood CD8+ and CD4+ T cells, TCR beta underwent sequencing. CD8+ and CD4+ T cells were negatively isolated; TEMRA cells were FACS-enriched. The sequenced sample was CD4+ T cells from PBMCs. The receptor was derived from a human donor in good health.

The CDR3 nucleotides are TGTGCCAGCAGTCTGCGGGGGATCAACACCGGGGAGCTGTTTTTT. It is translated as CASSLRGINTGELFF. J is TRBJ2-2 and V is TRBV3-1, with TRBD2 matching over 7 bases. The ends lost 6 bases at V and 2 bases at J; junction bases unmatched: 6. The CDR3 covers 15 residues. Germline loops: CDR1 LGHDT, CDR2 YNNKEL (reference sequence).